The clone carrying this T cell receptor beta chain turned up a few times. The antigen remains unidentified. Next came a second PCR, run for about 6 to 11 cycles, which used a sample-barcoded 5' primer along with a J-beta primer mix. A single record per CDR3 protein comes from TCRdb applying MiXCR to the 5' RACE reads. Counted here are some 1.5 million distinct CDR3 sequences, about 28% occurring once; the ten biggest clones make up more than 6%. The CDR3 is 16 amino acids. Germline V CDR1 and CDR2: SGDLS, YYNGEE. The V gene lost 0 bases and the J gene lost 0 bases, with 10 bases spanning the gap. The record originates from a study of blood T cells in healthy people across ages. Study conclusions and caveats: Older individuals had lower TCR beta diversity per million T cells (the decline was roughly linear).

The sample comprised blood. V gene TRBV9 combines with J gene TRBJ1-3; D unresolved. The source is a woman between 25 and 40 years old in good health. CDR3 nucleotide sequence: TGTGCCAGCAGCGTAGGGGCAGCCCGCTCTGGAAACACCATATATTTT. Translating gives CASSVGAARSGNTIYF. The full variable domain, rest sourced from reference TRBV9 and TRBJ1-3, is DSGVTQTPKHLITATGQRVTLRCSPRSGDLSVYWYQQSLDQGLQFLIQYYNGEERAKGNILERFSAQQFPDLHSELNLSSLELGDSALYFCASSVGAARSGNTIYFGEGSWLTVV.